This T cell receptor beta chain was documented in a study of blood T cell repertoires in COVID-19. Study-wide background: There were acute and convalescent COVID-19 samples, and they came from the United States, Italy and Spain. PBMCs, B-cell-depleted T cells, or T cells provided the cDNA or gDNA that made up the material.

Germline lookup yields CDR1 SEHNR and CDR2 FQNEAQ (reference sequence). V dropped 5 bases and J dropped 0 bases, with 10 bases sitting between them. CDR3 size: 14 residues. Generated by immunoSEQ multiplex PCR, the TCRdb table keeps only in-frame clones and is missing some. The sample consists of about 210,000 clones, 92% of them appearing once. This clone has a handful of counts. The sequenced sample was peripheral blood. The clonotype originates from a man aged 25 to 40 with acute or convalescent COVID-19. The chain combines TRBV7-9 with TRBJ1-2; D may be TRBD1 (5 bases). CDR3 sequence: CASSPPGANYGYTF. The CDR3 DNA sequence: TGTGCCAGCAGCCCCCCGGGGGCTAACTATGGCTACACCTTC. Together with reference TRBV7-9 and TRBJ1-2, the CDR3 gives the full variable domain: DTGVSQNPRHKITKRGQNVTFRCDPISEHNRLYWYRQTLGQGPEFLTYFQNEAQLEKSRLLSDRFSAERPKGSFSTLEIQRTEQGDSAMYLCASSPPGANYGYTFGSGTRLTVV.